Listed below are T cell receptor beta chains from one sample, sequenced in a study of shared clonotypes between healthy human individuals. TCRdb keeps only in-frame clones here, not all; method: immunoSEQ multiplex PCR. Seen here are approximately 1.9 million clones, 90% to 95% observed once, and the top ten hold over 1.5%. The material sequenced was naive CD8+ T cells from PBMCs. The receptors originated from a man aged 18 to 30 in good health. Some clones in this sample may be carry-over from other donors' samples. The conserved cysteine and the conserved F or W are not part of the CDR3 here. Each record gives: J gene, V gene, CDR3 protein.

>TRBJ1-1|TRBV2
ASPSQGGVTEAF
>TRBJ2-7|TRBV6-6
ASSYVGASEQY
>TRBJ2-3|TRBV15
ATSRLNTDTQY
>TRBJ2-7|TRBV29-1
SANYRTTGRYEQY
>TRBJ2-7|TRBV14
ASSQDLGQGILWYEQY
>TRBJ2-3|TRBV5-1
ASSPPTLTDTQY
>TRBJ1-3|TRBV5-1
ASKVGRLSSGNTIY
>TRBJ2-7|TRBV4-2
ASSQDRLDRPSYEQY
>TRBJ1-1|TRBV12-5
ASGGDWGPDTEAF
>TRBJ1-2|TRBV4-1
ASSQVVGQENYGYT
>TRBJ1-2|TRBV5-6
ASSWGDYGYT
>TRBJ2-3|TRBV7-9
ASSPPPRGGEVDTQY
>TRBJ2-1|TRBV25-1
ASSRSAPNNEQF
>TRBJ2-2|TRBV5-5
ASSSSGRADTGELF
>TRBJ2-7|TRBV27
ASSQRVSYEQY
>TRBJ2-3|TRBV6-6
ASSSRLGTDTQY
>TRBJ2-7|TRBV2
ASSVSEQY
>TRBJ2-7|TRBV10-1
ASSEDRDSYEQY
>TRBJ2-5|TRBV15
ATQGGVETQY
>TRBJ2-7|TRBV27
ASGLGTASEQY
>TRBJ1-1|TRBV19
ASRGGVEAF
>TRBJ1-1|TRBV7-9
ASSLVARLTEAF
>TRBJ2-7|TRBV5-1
ASSPPGSYEQY
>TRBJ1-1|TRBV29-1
SVEHGGTEAF
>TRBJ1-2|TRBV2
ASSGGGYGYT
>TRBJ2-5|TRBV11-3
ASSSSRWEETQY
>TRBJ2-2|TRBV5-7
ASSPGLTFHSNTGELF
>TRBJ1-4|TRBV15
ATSSGLEGEKLF
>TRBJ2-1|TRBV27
ASSAELADSYNEQF
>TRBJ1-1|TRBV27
ASSVTGLGILNTEAF
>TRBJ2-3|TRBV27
ASSTPFRGMVTDTQY
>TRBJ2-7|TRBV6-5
ASSNYYEQY
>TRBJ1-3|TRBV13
ASSRGRSGNTIY
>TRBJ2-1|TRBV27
ASRSMYNEQF
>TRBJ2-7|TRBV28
ASSFGGGAYEQY
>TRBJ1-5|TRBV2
ASSEAGNNQPQH
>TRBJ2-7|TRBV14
ASSQTLRDAYEQY